Listed below are T cell receptor beta chains from one sample, sequenced in a study of blood T cell repertoires in COVID-19. Produced via immunoSEQ multiplex PCR; TCRdb's table is partial and in-frame only. The repertoire holds around 25,000 clones, with about two thirds as singletons. The sample was peripheral blood. These receptor sequences come from a woman aged 80 or over with acute or convalescent COVID-19. CDR3s include the opening cysteine and the closing phenylalanine or tryptophan. Each record gives: D gene, V gene, J gene, clone size, CDR3 DNA, CDR3 protein. The D gene is left open where the match is weak. Clone size is stated in some rows and not others, as once, few, many or a class when expanded.

.	TRBV5-6	TRBJ1-2	.	TGTGCCAGCAGCTGGATGGGGCCAGGGATCGTCAACTTC	CASSWMGPGIVNF
.	TRBV11-2	TRBJ1-4	.	TGTGCCAGCAGCCCACTTAGCCCAGGGTTTAATGAAAAACTGTTTTTT	CASSPLSPGFNEKLFF
.	TRBV7-9	TRBJ1-4	.	TGTGCCAGCAGCCCCGGGGCGCGGGGTGAAAAACTGTTTTTT	CASSPGARGEKLFF
TRBD1	TRBV5-1	TRBJ1-6	.	TGCGCCAGCAGCTTGGCAGGACAGGCGGGGTCACCCCTCCACTTT	CASSLAGQAGSPLHF
TRBD2	TRBV7-2	TRBJ2-2	.	TGTGCCAGCAGCCAACGGACTAGCGGGGGGGCCGGGGAGCTGTTTTTT	CASSQRTSGGAGELFF
TRBD2	TRBV27	TRBJ2-3	.	TGTGCCAGCAGTGCCCGGCATCTGCTAGCGGGGAGAGATACGCAGTATTTT	CASSARHLLAGRDTQYF
.	TRBV7-2	TRBJ1-6	.	TGTGCCAGCAGCTCACGAAGGGAGGATTCACCCCTCCACTTT	CASSSRREDSPLHF
TRBD2	TRBV4-2	TRBJ2-1	.	TGTGCCAGCAGCCGAACTAGCGGGGAGAGTTTTGAGCAGTTCTTC	CASSRTSGESFEQFF
.	TRBV5-4	TRBJ1-1	many	TGTGCCAGCAGCTCGGTGCCGCGGGACACTGAAGCTTTCTTT	CASSSVPRDTEAFF
TRBD1	TRBV10-3	TRBJ2-2	.	TGTGCCATCGGGACAGGGTCGAACACCGGGGAGCTGTTTTTT	CAIGTGSNTGELFF
.	TRBV5-1	TRBJ1-2	.	TGCGCCAGCAGCTTGGACAGTGACTATGGCTACACCTTC	CASSLDSDYGYTF
.	TRBV2	TRBJ2-7	.	TGTGCCAGCAGTGAAGCGCGGCAATCCCCCTCCTTAGACTACGAGCAGTACTTC	CASSEARQSPSLDYEQYF
TRBD1	TRBV7-3	TRBJ1-6	once	TGTGCCAGCAGTTTGGAGGGGGCGTATTCACCCCTCCACTTT	CASSLEGAYSPLHF